This T cell receptor (beta chain) stems from a study of blood T cell repertoires in COVID-19. Across the study: Samples of COVID-19 (acute and convalescent) were obtained from the United States, Italy and Spain.

With 3 bases removed from V and 9 bases from J, the gap between germline ends came to 9 bases. The germline V gene has CDR1 LGHDT and CDR2 YNNKEL (reference sequence). The CDR3 runs 12 residues. Enrolled through a virtual design, the participants were between roughly 18 and 100 years of age and came from some 26 US areas. Cohorts were assigned according to the clinical history that participants reported. Donors in Cohort 3 who had recovered were those with two negative PCRs, healthcare professional clearance, or resolution of their symptoms. A remark on this clone: The identical CDR3 is also encoded by other nucleotide sequences in the sample.

The protocol was immunoSEQ multiplex PCR, while the TCRdb copy is restricted to in-frame clones and leaves out a portion. The table shows almost 500,000 clones, with roughly nine tenths occurring only once. The TCR comes from a woman aged 60-75 years who had recovered from COVID-19. The chain uses TRBV3-1 (or the pseudogene TRBV3-2) and TRBJ2-1; maybe TRBD2 (5 bases). Sequencing used PBMCs or T cells enriched from blood (not recorded which). CDR3 DNA: TGTGCCAGCAGCCAGGCCCGGGGTGAGCAGTTCTTC. Translation gives CASSQARGEQFF.